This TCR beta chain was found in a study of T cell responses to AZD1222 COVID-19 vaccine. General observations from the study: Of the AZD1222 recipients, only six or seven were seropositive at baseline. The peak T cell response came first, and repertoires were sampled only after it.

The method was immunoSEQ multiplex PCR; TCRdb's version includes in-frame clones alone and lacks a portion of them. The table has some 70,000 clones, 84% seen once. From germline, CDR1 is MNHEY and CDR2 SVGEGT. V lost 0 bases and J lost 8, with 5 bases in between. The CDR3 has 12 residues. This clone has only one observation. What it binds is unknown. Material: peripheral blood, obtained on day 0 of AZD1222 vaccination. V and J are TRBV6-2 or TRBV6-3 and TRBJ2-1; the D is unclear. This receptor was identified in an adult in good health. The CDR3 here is CASSYSKYEQFF. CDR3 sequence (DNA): TGTGCCAGCAGTTACTCGAAGTATGAGCAGTTCTTC.